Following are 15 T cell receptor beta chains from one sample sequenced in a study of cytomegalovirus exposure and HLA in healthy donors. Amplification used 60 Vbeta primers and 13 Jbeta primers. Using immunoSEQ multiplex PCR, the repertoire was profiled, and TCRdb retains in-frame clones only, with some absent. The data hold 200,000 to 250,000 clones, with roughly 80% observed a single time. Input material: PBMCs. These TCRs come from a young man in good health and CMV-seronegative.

In DNA, the CDR3 is TGTGCCAGCAGCCAAAAGCAAGCCGGGGTCGCCGAGCAGTACTTC. This codes for CASSQKQAGVAEQYF. The chain links TRBV14 to TRBJ2-7, with D possibly matching TRBD2 (5 bases). V lost 2 bases and J 6 bases, leaving 17 bases between the germline ends. CDR3 length: 15 residues. Germline V CDR1 and CDR2: SGHDN, FVKESK.

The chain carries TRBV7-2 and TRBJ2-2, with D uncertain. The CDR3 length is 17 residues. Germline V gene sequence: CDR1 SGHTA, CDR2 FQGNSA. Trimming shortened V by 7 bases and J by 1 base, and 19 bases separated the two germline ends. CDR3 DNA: TGTGCCAGCAAATCGGTCTTTGAATTTTTGAACACCGGGGAGCTGTTTTTT. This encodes CASKSVFEFLNTGELFF.

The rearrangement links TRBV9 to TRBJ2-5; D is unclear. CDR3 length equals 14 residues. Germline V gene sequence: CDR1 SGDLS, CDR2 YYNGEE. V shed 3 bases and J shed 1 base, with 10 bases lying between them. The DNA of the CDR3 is TGTGCCAGCAGCGGAGGAAGTGGCCAAGAGACCCAGTACTTC. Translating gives CASSGGSGQETQYF.

CDR3 coding DNA: TGTGCCAGCAGCTTTCTGAGTAATAGGGGCACTGAAGCTTTCTTT. Translating it yields CASSFLSNRGTEAFF. The gene calls are TRBV7-9 and TRBJ1-1; TRBD1 might be the D (5 bases). V lost 3 bases and J lost 4, with 15 bases in between. The CDR3 has 15 residues. Germline CDR1 reads SEHNR; CDR2 reads FQNEAQ (reference sequence).

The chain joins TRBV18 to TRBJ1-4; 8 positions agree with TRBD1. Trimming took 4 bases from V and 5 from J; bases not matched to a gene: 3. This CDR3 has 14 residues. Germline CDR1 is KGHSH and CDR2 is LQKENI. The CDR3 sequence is CASSLGTGNEKLFF. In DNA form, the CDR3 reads TGTGCCAGCTCACTAGGGACAGGAAATGAAAAACTGTTTTTT.

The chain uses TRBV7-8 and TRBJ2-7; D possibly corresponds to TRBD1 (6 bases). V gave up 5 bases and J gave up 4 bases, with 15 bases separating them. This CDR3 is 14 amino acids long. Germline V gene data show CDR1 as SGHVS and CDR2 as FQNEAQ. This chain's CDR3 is CASSLLGQSYEQYF. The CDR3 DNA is TGTGCCAGCAGCCTATTAGGACAGTCATACGAGCAGTACTTC.

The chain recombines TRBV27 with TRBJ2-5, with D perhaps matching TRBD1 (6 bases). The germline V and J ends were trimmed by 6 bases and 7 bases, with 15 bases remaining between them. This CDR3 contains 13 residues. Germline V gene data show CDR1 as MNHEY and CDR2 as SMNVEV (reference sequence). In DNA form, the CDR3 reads TGTGCCAGCAGGAAGGGGGAGTGGGGGACCCAGTACTTC. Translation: CASRKGEWGTQYF.

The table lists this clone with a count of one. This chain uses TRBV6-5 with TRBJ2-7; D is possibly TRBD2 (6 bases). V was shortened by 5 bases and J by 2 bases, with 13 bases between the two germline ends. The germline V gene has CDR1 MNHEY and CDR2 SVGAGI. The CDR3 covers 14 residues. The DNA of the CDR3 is TGTGCCAGCAGTGGACTCTCGGGGGCCTACGAGCAGTACTTC. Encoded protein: CASSGLSGAYEQYF.

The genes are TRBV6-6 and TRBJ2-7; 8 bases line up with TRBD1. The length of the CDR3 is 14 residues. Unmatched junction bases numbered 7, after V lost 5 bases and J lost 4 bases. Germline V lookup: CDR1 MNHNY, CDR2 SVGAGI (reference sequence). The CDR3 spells CASSHDRGAYEQYF. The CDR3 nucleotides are TGTGCCAGCAGTCATGACAGGGGAGCTTACGAGCAGTACTTC.

CDR3 nucleotide sequence: TGTGCCAGCGGCCCCGGTGGGGGCGGCGATACGCAGTATTTT. Translation gives CASGPGGGGDTQYF. The gene calls are TRBV6-4 and TRBJ2-3, with TRBD1 as a possible D gene (6 bases). This CDR3 has 14 residues. Per the germline V gene, CDR1 is MRHNA and CDR2 is SNTAGT. V was clipped by 8 bases and J by 6 bases, with 18 bases between them.

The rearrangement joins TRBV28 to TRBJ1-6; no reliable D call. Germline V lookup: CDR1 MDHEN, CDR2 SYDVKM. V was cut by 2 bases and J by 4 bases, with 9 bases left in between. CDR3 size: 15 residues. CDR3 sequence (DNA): TGTGCCAGCAGTTTACAATCAGGATATAATTCACCCCTCCACTTT. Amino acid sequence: CASSLQSGYNSPLHF.

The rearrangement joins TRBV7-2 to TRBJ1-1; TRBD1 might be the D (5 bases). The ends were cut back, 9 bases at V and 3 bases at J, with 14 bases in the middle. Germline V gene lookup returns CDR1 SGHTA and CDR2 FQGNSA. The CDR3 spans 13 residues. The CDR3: CARPRGSDTEAFF. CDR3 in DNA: TGTGCCAGGCCCCGGGGGAGCGACACTGAAGCTTTCTTT.

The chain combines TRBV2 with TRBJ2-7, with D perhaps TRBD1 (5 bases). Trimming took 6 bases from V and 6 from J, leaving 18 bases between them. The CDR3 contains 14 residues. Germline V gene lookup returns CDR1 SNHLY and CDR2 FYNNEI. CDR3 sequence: CASRTRALPLEQYF. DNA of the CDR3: TGTGCCAGCAGGACCAGGGCTCTCCCTCTCGAGCAGTACTTC. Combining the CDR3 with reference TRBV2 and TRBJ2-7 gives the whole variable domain EPEVTQTPSHQVTQMGQEVILRCVPISNHLYFYWYRQILGQKVEFLVSFYNNEISEKSEIFDDQFSVERPDGSNFTLKIRSTKLEDSAMYFCASRTRALPLEQYFGPGTRLTVT.

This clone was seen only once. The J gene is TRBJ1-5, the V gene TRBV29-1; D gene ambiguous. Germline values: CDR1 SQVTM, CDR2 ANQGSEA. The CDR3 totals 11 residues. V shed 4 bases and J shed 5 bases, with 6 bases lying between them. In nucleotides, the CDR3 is TGCAGCGTTGGGCTCGATCAGCCCCAGCATTTT. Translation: CSVGLDQPQHF. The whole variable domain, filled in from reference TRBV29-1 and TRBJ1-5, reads SAVISQKPSRDICQRGTSLTIQCQVDSQVTMMFWYRQQPGQSLTLIATANQGSEATYESGFVIDKFPISRPNLTFSTLTVSNMSPEDSSIYLCSVGLDQPQHFGDGTRLSIL.

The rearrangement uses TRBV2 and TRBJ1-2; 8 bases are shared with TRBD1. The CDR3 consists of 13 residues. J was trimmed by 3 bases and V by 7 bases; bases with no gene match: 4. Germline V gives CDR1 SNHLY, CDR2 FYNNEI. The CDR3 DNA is TGTGCCAGCATCAGGGGGCTGGACTATGGCTACACCTTC. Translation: CASIRGLDYGYTF.